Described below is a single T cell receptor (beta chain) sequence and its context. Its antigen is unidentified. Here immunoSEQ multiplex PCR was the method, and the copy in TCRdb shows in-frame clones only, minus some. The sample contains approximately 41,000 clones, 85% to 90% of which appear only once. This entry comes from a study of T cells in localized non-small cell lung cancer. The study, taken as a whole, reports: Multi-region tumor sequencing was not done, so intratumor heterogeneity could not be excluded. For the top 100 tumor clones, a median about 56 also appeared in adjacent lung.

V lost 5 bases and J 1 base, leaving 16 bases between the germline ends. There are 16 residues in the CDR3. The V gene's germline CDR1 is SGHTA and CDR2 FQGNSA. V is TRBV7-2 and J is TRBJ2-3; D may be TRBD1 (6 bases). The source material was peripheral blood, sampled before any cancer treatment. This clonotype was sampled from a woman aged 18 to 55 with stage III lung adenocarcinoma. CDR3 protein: CASSPNREWGTDTQYF. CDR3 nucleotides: TGTGCCAGCAGCCCAAACAGGGAGTGGGGCACAGATACGCAGTATTTT.